The entry below gives a single T cell receptor (beta chain) sequence along with its context. Its target is not known. This entry belongs to a study of ipilimumab plus nivolumab after autologous stem cell transplantation. Study-wide findings and caveats: The authors say TCR, Treg and microbiome findings warrant further study.

The repertoire was sequenced with immunoSEQ multiplex PCR; TCRdb's copy has only in-frame clones and lacks some. This table holds about 40,000 clones, 85% to 95% found once. This TCR was recovered from a male donor with multiple myeloma. The sequenced sample was PBMCs, obtained in a trial of ipilimumab plus nivolumab as post-transplant consolidation.

For the CDR3, the DNA is TGTGCCAGCAGGAAAACAGGGGGCAATAATTCACCCCTCCACTTT. As protein: CASRKTGGNNSPLHF. The rearrangement uses TRBV6-5 and TRBJ1-6; 9 positions match TRBD1. The CDR3 runs to 15 residues. The V and J ends lost 6 bases and 5 bases, in that order; junction bases with no gene match: 5. The V gene's germline CDR1 is MNHEY and CDR2 SVGAGI.